Shown below are 8 T cell receptor beta chains from a single sample sequenced in a study of shared clonotypes between healthy human individuals. Data came from immunoSEQ multiplex PCR; TCRdb stores just in-frame clones and leaves some out. There are about 2.4 million clones in the sample; around nine tenths occur only once, and over 0.12% lies in the top ten. The sample taken for sequencing was naive CD4+ T cells sorted from blood. Subset denoted: CD45RA+ positively selected. The receptors derive from a young man in good health.

The V call is TRBV2, the J call TRBJ2-5; D tentatively reads TRBD1 or TRBD2 (6 bases each). V gave up 3 bases and J gave up 9 bases, with 20 bases separating them. Germline values: CDR1 SNHLY, CDR2 FYNNEI. The CDR3 is 15 amino acids. The CDR3 spells CASSDGRGPFSAQYF. CDR3 bases: TGTGCCAGCAGTGATGGCCGGGGGCCCTTTTCGGCCCAGTACTTC.

The chain's CDR3 is CASSSSGRVSYNEQFF. CDR3 DNA: TGTGCCAGCAGCTCTAGCGGGAGGGTTTCCTACAATGAGCAGTTCTTC. This chain links TRBV7-9 with TRBJ2-1; 12 bases fit TRBD2. The CDR3 contains 16 residues. The ends lost 4 bases at V and 1 base at J; junction bases unmatched: 2. Per the germline V gene, CDR1 is SEHNR and CDR2 is FQNEAQ (reference sequence).

The rearrangement uses TRBV2 and TRBJ2-5; D possibly matches TRBD1 or TRBD2 (5 bases each). This CDR3 comprises 14 residues. Trimming shortened V by 9 bases and J by 4 bases, and 18 bases separated the two germline ends. Germline V gene data show CDR1 as SNHLY and CDR2 as FYNNEI. As DNA, the CDR3 is TGTGCCAGTCTCCGGTTGCAGGGAGCAGAGACCCAGTACTTC. Amino acids: CASLRLQGAETQYF. The whole variable domain, filled in from reference TRBV2 and TRBJ2-5, reads EPEVTQTPSHQVTQMGQEVILRCVPISNHLYFYWYRQILGQKVEFLVSFYNNEISEKSEIFDDQFSVERPDGSNFTLKIRSTKLEDSAMYFCASLRLQGAETQYFGPGTRLLVL.

The chain has TRBV5-4 and TRBJ2-7; D is possibly TRBD1 or TRBD2 (6 bases each). Per germline, CDR1 SGHNT and CDR2 YYREEE (reference sequence). This CDR3 region has 12 residues. V lost 4 bases to trimming and J lost 6 bases, with 11 bases between them. The CDR3 DNA follows: TGTGCCAGCAGCAAACAGGGAGGCGAGCAGTACTTC. It yields the protein CASSKQGGEQYF.

The V and J genes are TRBV19 and TRBJ1-1; no firm D call. The ends were cut back, 4 bases at V and 1 base at J, with 13 bases in the middle. CDR3 size: 15 residues. CDR1 and CDR2 (germline): LNHDA, SQIVND (reference sequence). CDR3 DNA: TGTGCCAGTAGTACCTCCCGGGGTACGAACACTGAAGCTTTCTTT. Its protein is CASSTSRGTNTEAFF. The full variable domain, its missing parts supplied by reference TRBV19 and TRBJ1-1, is DGGITQSPKYLFRKEGQNVTLSCEQNLNHDAMYWYRQDPGQGLRLIYYSQIVNDFQKGDIAEGYSVSREKKESFPLTVTSAQKNPTAFYLCASSTSRGTNTEAFFGQGTRLTVV.

CDR3 in DNA: TGTGCCAGCAGCTTAGTCCGGGGGGCCTACGAGCAGTACTTC. Its translation: CASSLVRGAYEQYF. J is TRBJ2-7 and V is TRBV11-2, with 7 bases lining up with TRBD2. The length of the CDR3 is 14 residues. Germline CDR1 and CDR2: SGHAT and FQNNGV. The V segment lost 1 base and the J segment 2 bases; nucleotides outside the gene matches: 2.

V usage is TRBV10-3 and J usage is TRBJ1-6; 11 nucleotides line up with TRBD1. With 6 bases clipped from V and 9 bases from J, the junction kept 7 bases outside the gene matches. The CDR3 has 15 residues. Germline V gene lookup returns CDR1 ENHRY and CDR2 SYGVKD. CDR3 DNA: TGTGCCATCAGCCAGGGACAGGGGGGGAGTTCACCCCTCCACTTT. It specifies CAISQGQGGSSPLHF.

The J gene is TRBJ2-5, the V gene TRBV7-9; 9 nucleotides line up with TRBD1. The CDR3 contains 15 residues. J was trimmed by 5 bases and V by 3 bases; bases with no gene match: 7. CDR1 is SEHNR and CDR2 is FQNEAQ in the germline V gene (reference sequence). This CDR3 is CASSFSTGGDETQYF. CDR3 sequence (DNA): TGTGCCAGCAGCTTTAGTACAGGGGGCGACGAGACCCAGTACTTC.